The 22 T cell receptor beta chains reported below all come from one sample, sequenced in a study of T-cell memory formation after mild COVID-19. In TCRdb, the 5' RACE reads were re-called with MiXCR into one record per CDR3 protein. The sample has around 530,000 distinct CDR3 sequences; about 20% are singletons. Sequencing was performed on PBMCs or a T cell subset sorted from them (not recorded which). All receptors come from an adult woman who had mild COVID-19 (a few samples of this study predate the infection). Cell type and time point are not known.

Of note for this clonotype: Just one base apart from a much larger clone, this may be a read error. The J gene is TRBJ1-5, the V gene TRBV20-1; a weak D match, TRBD1 (5 bases). Germline lookup yields CDR1 DFQATT and CDR2 SNEGSKA (reference sequence). V gave up 3 bases and J gave up 5 bases, with 14 bases separating them. The CDR3 runs 14 residues. The CDR3 DNA reads TGCAGTGCTAGTCCCTCAGGGCACTATCAGCCCCAGCATTTT. Translation: CSASPSGHYQPQHF.

This chain uses TRBV12-3 or TRBV12-4 with TRBJ1-1; D unclear. This CDR3 has 13 amino acids. The V end lost 2 bases, the J end lost 7 bases, and 11 bases lay between the germline ends. The CDR3: CASSLLLTDEAFF. In nucleotides, the CDR3 is TGTGCCAGCAGTTTACTACTAACCGATGAAGCTTTCTTT.

This clonotype turned up a few times. The V gene is TRBV20-1, the J gene TRBJ2-2; 9 bases line up with TRBD1. J lost 4 bases, V lost 3 bases, and 3 bases had no gene match. The CDR3 has 14 amino acids. Germline loops: CDR1 DFQATT, CDR2 SNEGSKA (reference sequence). CDR3 sequence reads: CSASWTGATGELFF. The CDR3 nucleotides read TGCAGTGCTAGTTGGACAGGGGCCACCGGGGAGCTGTTTTTT.

This clonotype was counted only a few times. V and J are TRBV4-2 and TRBJ2-2; 11 bases align to TRBD1. Germline CDR1 LGHNA, CDR2 YNFKEQ. This CDR3 spans 17 amino acids. Trimming removed 0 bases from V and 4 bases from J; junction bases left unmatched: 4. The CDR3 bases are TGTGCCAGCAGCCAAGAATGGACAGGGGGCCCCACCGGGGAGCTGTTTTTT. Amino acid sequence: CASSQEWTGGPTGELFF.

This rearrangement joins TRBV12-3 or TRBV12-4 to TRBJ2-1; TRBD2 matches at 8 bases. Unmatched junction bases numbered 6, after V lost 5 bases and J lost 9 bases. This CDR3 comprises 13 residues. The CDR3 nucleotides are TGTGCCAGCAGTCGGGCCCGGGAGGGTGAGCAGTTCTTC. It yields the protein CASSRAREGEQFF.

This clonotype was recorded at least ten times. The V call is TRBV25-1, the J call TRBJ2-1; 10 nucleotides line up with TRBD2. The CDR3 is 17 residues long. Germline V gives CDR1 MGHDK, CDR2 SYGVNS. Trimming cost V 5 bases and J 0 bases; bases outside gene matches: 7. The CDR3: CASSLSIAGGSYNEQFF. The CDR3 DNA follows: TGTGCCAGCAGTCTTTCCATAGCGGGGGGCTCCTACAATGAGCAGTTCTTC.

The chain combines TRBV5-1 with TRBJ1-1; D gene ambiguous. Germline CDR1 and CDR2: SGHRS and YFSETQ. V gave up 4 bases and J gave up 0 bases, with 16 bases separating them. The CDR3 contains 16 residues. The CDR3 DNA is TGCGCCAGCAGCCCGGTGGCCGCCGGGATGAACACTGAAGCTTTCTTT. This encodes CASSPVAAGMNTEAFF.

The V and J genes are TRBV6-5 and TRBJ1-2; D is possibly TRBD1 (6 bases). The ends were cut back, 6 bases at V and 4 bases at J, with 18 bases in the middle. The CDR3 is 15 amino acids. CDR1 is MNHEY, CDR2 SVGAGI, per germline. DNA for the CDR3: TGTGCCAGCAGCCGCAACAGGGTTTCACTCTATGGCTACACCTTC. Its translation is CASSRNRVSLYGYTF.

The sample holds a few counts of this clonotype. This rearrangement joins TRBV5-5 to TRBJ2-1; possibly TRBD2 for D (5 bases). Looked up from germline, CDR1 is SGHKS and CDR2 is YYEKEE (reference sequence). Deletions cut 1 base from V and 2 bases from J, with 10 bases between. The CDR3 runs to 15 residues. The CDR3 here is CASSLLRVAYNEQFF. The DNA for the CDR3 is TGTGCCAGCAGCTTGCTGCGGGTGGCCTACAATGAGCAGTTCTTC.

The V call is TRBV18, the J call TRBJ2-2; 9 nucleotides match TRBD2. J lost 4 bases, V lost 1 base, and 4 bases had no gene match. The CDR3 has 16 amino acids. CDR1 and CDR2 (germline): KGHSH, LQKENI. The CDR3 region is CASSPRRTSVTGELFF. The CDR3 DNA reads TGTGCCAGCTCACCACGCAGGACTAGCGTCACCGGGGAGCTGTTTTTT.

This clonotype was counted once. The gene calls are TRBV5-1 and TRBJ2-1; D is uncertain. From germline, CDR1 is SGHRS and CDR2 YFSETQ. This CDR3 contains 14 residues. V was cut by 0 bases and J by 5 bases, with 9 bases left in between. The CDR3 protein is CASSLGPYNNEQFF. The CDR3 region has the DNA TGCGCCAGCAGCTTGGGACCATACAACAATGAGCAGTTCTTC.

This clonotype was counted many times. This chain links TRBV11-2 with TRBJ2-1; 8 bases map to TRBD2. This CDR3 has 19 amino acids. Germline trimming cut 0 bases from V and 0 bases from J; bases unmatched to any gene: 10. Per germline, CDR1 SGHAT and CDR2 FQNNGV. CDR3 bases: TGTGCCAGCAGCTTAGAGGGTCGCGGTCTAGCGGGCTCCTACAATGAGCAGTTCTTC. It codes for CASSLEGRGLAGSYNEQFF.

The rearrangement joins TRBV29-1 to TRBJ2-7; 10 bases fit TRBD1. V lost 7 bases, J lost 5 bases, and 5 bases stayed unmatched. There are 12 residues in the CDR3. The V gene's germline CDR1 is SQVTM and CDR2 ANQGSEA. The CDR3 DNA sequence: TGCAGCGGTGGACAGGGGGAGGACGAGCAGTACTTC. Translation: CSGGQGEDEQYF.

This sequence joins TRBV12-3 or TRBV12-4 and TRBJ2-3, with 12 bases that match TRBD1. With 6 bases clipped from V and 7 bases from J, the junction kept 5 bases outside the gene matches. This CDR3 comprises 14 residues. The CDR3 DNA is TGTGCCAGCAGCCGGGACAGGGGGCTTAATACGCAGTATTTT. This encodes CASSRDRGLNTQYF.

A few counts support this clonotype. The J gene is TRBJ2-1, the V gene TRBV7-3, with D uncertain. CDR3 size: 14 residues. The germline V gene has CDR1 SGHTA and CDR2 FQGTGA. Trimming pared 1 base from V and 8 bases from J, leaving 12 bases between. The CDR3 here is CASSLKGPQDEQFF. The CDR3 nucleotides read TGTGCCAGCAGCTTAAAAGGACCGCAGGATGAGCAGTTCTTC. The whole variable domain, remainder taken from reference TRBV7-3 and TRBJ2-1, is GAGVSQTPSNKVTEKGKYVELRCDPISGHTALYWYRQSLGQGPEFLIYFQGTGAADDSGLPNDRFFAVRPEGSVSTLKIQRTERGDSAVYLCASSLKGPQDEQFFGPGTRLTVL.

There are a few counts of this clonotype. This chain joins TRBV24-1 and TRBJ2-1, with D possibly being TRBD2 (6 bases). This CDR3 has 15 residues. The germline V gene has CDR1 KGHDR and CDR2 SFDVKD. Trimming shortened V by 2 bases and J by 4 bases, and 11 bases separated the two germline ends. CDR3: CATSDSTRLYNEQFF. The DNA for the CDR3 is TGTGCCACCAGTGATTCGACTAGATTGTACAATGAGCAGTTCTTC.

This clonotype has a handful of counts. V is TRBV29-1 and J is TRBJ2-5, with D tentatively TRBD1 (6 bases). The CDR3 length is 13 residues. Looked up from germline, CDR1 is SQVTM and CDR2 is ANQGSEA. Trimming removed 8 bases at V and 7 bases at J, with 20 bases between. For the CDR3, the DNA is TGCAGCCACGCGCTCTCCGAACAGGGGACCCAGTACTTC. The encoded protein is CSHALSEQGTQYF.

The chain couples TRBV2 to TRBJ2-1; 9 positions match TRBD2. V shed 11 bases, J shed 0 bases, and the junction held 11 bases outside the gene matches. Germline assignment: CDR1 SNHLY and CDR2 FYNNEI. This CDR3 contains 16 residues. The CDR3 region has the DNA TGTGCCGCGGGATTAGCGGGAGTTAGCTCCTACAATGAGCAGTTCTTC. Its translation is CAAGLAGVSSYNEQFF.

This clonotype was detected only a few times. The chain couples TRBV24-1 to TRBJ2-1; D gene unclear. Looked up from germline, CDR1 is KGHDR and CDR2 is SFDVKD. Trimming left V 7 bases short and J 6 bases short, with 9 bases between. This CDR3 is built from 12 residues. CDR3 residues: CATSGLSNEQFF. The CDR3 coding sequence is TGTGCCACCAGCGGCCTTTCCAATGAGCAGTTCTTC.

This rearrangement joins TRBV18 to TRBJ1-4; D remains unclear. Trimming shortened V by 1 base and J by 0 bases, and 21 bases separated the two germline ends. CDR1 is KGHSH and CDR2 is LQKENI in the germline V gene. This CDR3 has 20 amino acids. The CDR3 here is CASSPLRATSSGSTNEKLFF. CDR3 coding DNA: TGTGCCAGCTCACCACTTCGGGCTACGTCAAGCGGGTCAACTAATGAAAAACTGTTTTTT.

This clonotype turned up a few times. The chain combines TRBV5-1 with TRBJ2-1; 7 positions match TRBD2. CDR1 and CDR2 from the germline V gene are SGHRS and YFSETQ. The junction had 16 bases not matched to a gene; V was cut back by 7 bases and J by 0 bases. This CDR3 contains 18 residues. CDR3 DNA: TGCGCCAGCCAGGTGAGACTAGCTGTATCCGTCTCCTACAATGAGCAGTTCTTC. As protein: CASQVRLAVSVSYNEQFF.

This clonotype was seen a few times. V and J are TRBV7-2 and TRBJ1-2; D is possibly TRBD1 (5 bases). The germline V and J ends were trimmed by 4 bases and 3 bases, with 12 bases remaining between them. Looked up from germline, CDR1 is SGHTA and CDR2 is FQGNSA. This CDR3 has 14 amino acids. CDR3 sequence reads: CASSWNRRDYGYTF. The CDR3 DNA sequence: TGTGCCAGCAGCTGGAACAGGAGAGACTATGGCTACACCTTC.